This T cell receptor (beta chain) emerged from a study of shared clonotypes between healthy human individuals. Memory CD4+ cells were the fraction left after CD45RA+ naive selection. V was cut by 1 base and J by 5 bases, with 17 bases left in between. There are 16 residues in the CDR3. Germline lookup yields CDR1 SEHNR and CDR2 FQNEAQ (reference sequence). Original analysis: There were no quality scores in the junction-only immunoSEQ sequences, so filtering differed. Measured with immunoSEQ multiplex PCR; TCRdb has only the in-frame clones, and not every one. The V and J calls and the clone size are those of that table, but D and trimming were determined from the DNA. The data hold about 1.1 million clones, with around 78% observed a single time.

The TCR comes from a man aged 18-30 years in good health. Some clones in this sample may be carry-over from other donors' samples. V is TRBV7-9 and J is TRBJ1-1; D ambiguous. Material: memory CD4+ T cells from PBMCs. Subset in this sample: CD45RA-negative fraction. The CDR3 sequence is CASSLGTSAERTEAFF. The CDR3 nucleotides are TGTGCCAGCAGCTTAGGAACATCGGCCGAGAGAACTGAAGCTTTCTTT.